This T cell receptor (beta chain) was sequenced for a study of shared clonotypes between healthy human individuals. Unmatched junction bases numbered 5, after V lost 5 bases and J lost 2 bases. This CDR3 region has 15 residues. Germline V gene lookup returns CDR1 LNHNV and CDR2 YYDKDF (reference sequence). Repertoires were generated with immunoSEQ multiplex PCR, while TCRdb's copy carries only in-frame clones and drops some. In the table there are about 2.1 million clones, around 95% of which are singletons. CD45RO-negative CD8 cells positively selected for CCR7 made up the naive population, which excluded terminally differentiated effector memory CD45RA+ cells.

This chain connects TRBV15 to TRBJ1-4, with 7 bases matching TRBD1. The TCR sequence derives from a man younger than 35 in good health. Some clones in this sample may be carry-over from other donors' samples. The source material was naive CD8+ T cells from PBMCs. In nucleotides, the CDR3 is TGTGCCACCAGCCCTACGGGACAGACTAATGAAAAACTGTTTTTT. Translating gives CATSPTGQTNEKLFF.